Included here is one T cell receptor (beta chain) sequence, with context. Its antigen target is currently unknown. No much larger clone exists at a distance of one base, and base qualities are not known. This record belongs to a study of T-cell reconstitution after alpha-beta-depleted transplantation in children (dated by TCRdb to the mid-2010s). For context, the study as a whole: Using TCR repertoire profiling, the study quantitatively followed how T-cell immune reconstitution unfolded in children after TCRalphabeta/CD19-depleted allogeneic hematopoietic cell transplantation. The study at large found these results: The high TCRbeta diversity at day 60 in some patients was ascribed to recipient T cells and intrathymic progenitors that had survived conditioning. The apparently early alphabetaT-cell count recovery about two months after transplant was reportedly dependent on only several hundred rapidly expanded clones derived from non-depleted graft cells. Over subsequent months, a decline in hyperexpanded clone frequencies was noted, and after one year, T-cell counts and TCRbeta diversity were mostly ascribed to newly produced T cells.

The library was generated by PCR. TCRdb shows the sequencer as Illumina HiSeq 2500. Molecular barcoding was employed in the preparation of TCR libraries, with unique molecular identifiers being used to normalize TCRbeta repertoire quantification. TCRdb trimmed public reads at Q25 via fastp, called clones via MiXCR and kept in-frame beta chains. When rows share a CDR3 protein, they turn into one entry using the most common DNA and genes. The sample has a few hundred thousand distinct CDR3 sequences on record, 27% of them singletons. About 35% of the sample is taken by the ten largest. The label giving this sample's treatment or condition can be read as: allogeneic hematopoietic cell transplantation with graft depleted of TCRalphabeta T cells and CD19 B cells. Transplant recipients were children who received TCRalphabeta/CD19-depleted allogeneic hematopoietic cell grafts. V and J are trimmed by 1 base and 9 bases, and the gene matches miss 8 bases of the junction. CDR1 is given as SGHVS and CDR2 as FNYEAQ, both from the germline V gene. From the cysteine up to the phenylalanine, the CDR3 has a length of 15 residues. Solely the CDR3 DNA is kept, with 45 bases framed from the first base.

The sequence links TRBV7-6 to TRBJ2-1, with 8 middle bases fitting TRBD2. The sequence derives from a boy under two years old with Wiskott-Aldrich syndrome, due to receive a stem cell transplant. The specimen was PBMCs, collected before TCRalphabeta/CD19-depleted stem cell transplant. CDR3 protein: CASSLDTSGGGEQFF. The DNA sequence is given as TGTGCCAGCAGCTTAGATACTAGCGGAGGGGGTGAGCAGTTCTTC.